The clone carrying this TCR beta chain turned up a few times. The antigen remains unidentified. This record belongs to a study of identical twins. Study results and caveats: Beta clonotypes that were abundant in cord blood contained fewer insertions, a pattern absent from memory repertoires.

The length of the CDR3 is 12 residues. The V end was cut by 7 bases, the J end by 8 bases, with 13 bases between. Germline V gene lookup returns CDR1 SGDLS and CDR2 YYNGEE. One entry per CDR3 protein, called by TCRdb with MiXCR from the 5' RACE reads. The sample includes roughly 720,000 distinct CDR3 sequences, 15% to 20% of them seen just once. The same specimen was also included in a second study, on T cells expressing NK-cell markers. Turning to that study: The eight sequenced donors comprised seven who were HCMV-seropositive and one who was seronegative. Researchers report these clonotypes also headed the CD3+CD56-NKG2C+ fraction in four donors.

The receptor was isolated from a woman in her late teens or twenties in good health. Sequenced input: PBMCs. The chain combines TRBV9 with TRBJ2-1; a possible D gene is TRBD2 (5 bases). The CDR3 nucleotides read TGTGCCAGCCAGGCGGTGGGAGATGAGCAGTTCTTC. Translating gives CASQAVGDEQFF.